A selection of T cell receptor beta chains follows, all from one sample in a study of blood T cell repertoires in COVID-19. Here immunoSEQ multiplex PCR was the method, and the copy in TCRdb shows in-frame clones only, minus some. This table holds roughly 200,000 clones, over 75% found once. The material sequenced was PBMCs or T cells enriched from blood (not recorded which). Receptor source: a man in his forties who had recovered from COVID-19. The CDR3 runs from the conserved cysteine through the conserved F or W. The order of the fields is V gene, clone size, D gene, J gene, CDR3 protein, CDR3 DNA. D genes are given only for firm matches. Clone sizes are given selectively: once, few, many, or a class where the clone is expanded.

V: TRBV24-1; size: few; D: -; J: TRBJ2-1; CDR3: CATSDQAASINEQFF; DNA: TGTGCCACCAGTGACCAGGCCGCCTCGATTAATGAGCAGTTCTTC
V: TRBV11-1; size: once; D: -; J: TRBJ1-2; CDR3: CASSPWRGYGYTF; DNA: TGTGCCAGCAGCCCCTGGAGGGGCTATGGCTACACCTTC
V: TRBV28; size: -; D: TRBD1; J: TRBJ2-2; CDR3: CASSSGTGDNTGELFF; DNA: TGTGCCAGCAGTTCGGGGACAGGGGACAACACCGGGGAGCTGTTTTTT
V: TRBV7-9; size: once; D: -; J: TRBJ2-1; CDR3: CASSPPGLSSYNEQFF; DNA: TGTGCCAGCAGCCCACCGGGGTTGAGCTCCTACAATGAGCAGTTCTTC
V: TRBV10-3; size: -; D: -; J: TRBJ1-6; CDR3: CATKVVPVLDSPLHF; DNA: TGTGCCACAAAAGTCGTTCCGGTTTTGGATTCACCCCTCCACTTT
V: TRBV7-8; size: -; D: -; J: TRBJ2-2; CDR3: CASSLSSGAGTGELFF; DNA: TGTGCCAGCAGCCTTTCGTCAGGGGCCGGGACCGGGGAGCTGTTTTTT
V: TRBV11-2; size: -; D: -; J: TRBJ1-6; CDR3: CASSQIINSPLHF; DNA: TGTGCCAGCAGTCAGATAATAAATTCACCCCTCCACTTT
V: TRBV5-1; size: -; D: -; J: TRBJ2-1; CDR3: CASSLQGYEQFF; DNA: TGCGCCAGCAGCTTACAGGGCTATGAGCAGTTCTTC
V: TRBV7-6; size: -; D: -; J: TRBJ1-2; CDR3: CASSLLNLETSSGYTF; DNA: TGTGCCAGCAGCTTATTAAACTTAGAGACATCATCTGGCTACACCTTC
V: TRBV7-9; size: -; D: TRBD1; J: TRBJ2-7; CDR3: CASSFRQGPQYF; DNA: TGTGCCAGCAGCTTCCGACAGGGGCCTCAGTACTTC
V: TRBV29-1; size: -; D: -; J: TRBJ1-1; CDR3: CSGEAIVNQRAFF; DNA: TGCAGCGGGGAGGCGATAGTCAATCAACGGGCTTTCTTT
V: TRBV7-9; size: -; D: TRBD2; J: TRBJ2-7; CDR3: CASSLARGLAGVTYEQYF; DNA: TGTGCCAGCAGCTTAGCGAGAGGACTAGCGGGAGTAACCTACGAGCAGTACTTC
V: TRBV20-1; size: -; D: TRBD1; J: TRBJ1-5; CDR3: CSASPWTGRGQPQHF; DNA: TGCAGTGCTAGTCCTTGGACAGGGAGAGGTCAGCCCCAGCATTTT
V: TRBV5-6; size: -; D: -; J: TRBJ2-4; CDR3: CASSFTEKNIQYF; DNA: TGTGCCAGCAGCTTTACCGAGAAAAACATTCAGTACTTC
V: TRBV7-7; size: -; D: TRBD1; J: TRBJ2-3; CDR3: CASSPRQGVTDTQYF; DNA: TGTGCCAGCAGCCCACGACAGGGGGTCACAGATACGCAGTATTTT
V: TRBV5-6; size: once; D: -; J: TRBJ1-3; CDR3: CASSSRQRDSGNTIYF; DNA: TGTGCCAGCAGCTCTAGACAGAGAGACTCTGGAAACACCATATATTTT
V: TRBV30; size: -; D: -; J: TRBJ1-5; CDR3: CAWDLGREQPQHF; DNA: TGTGCCTGGGACCTAGGCAGGGAACAACCCCAGCATTTT
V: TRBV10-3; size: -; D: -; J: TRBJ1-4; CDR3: CAISGGDTAEKLFF; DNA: TGTGCCATCAGTGGAGGGGACACGGCGGAAAAACTGTTTTTT
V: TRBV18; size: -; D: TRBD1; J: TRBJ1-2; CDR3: CASSQSPGQGASGYTF; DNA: TGTGCCAGCTCACAATCTCCGGGACAGGGGGCAAGTGGCTACACCTTC
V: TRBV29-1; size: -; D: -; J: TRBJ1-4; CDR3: CSAAQGQQGKKLFF; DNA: TGCAGCGCTGCACAGGGCCAACAGGGAAAAAAACTGTTTTTT
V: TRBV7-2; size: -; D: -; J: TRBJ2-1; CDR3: CASSLAWSSYNEQFF; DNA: TGTGCCAGCAGCTTAGCATGGAGCTCCTACAATGAGCAGTTCTTC
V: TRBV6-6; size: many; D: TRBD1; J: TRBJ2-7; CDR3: CASSTVTGTGPREQYF; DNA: TGTGCCAGCTCTACCGTTACCGGGACAGGGCCTCGCGAGCAGTACTTC
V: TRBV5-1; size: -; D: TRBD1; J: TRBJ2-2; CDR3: CASSPGTGGELFF; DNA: TGCGCCAGCAGCCCGGGGACAGGCGGGGAGCTGTTTTTT
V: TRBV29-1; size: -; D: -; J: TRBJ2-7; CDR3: CSVESPSTYEQYF; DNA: TGCAGCGTCGAGAGCCCTTCTACCTACGAGCAGTACTTC
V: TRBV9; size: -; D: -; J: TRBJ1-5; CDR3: CASSVGAGPDQPQHF; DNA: TGTGCCAGCAGCGTAGGTGCCGGTCCCGATCAGCCCCAGCATTTT
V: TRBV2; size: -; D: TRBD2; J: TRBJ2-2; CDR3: CAILYSSGRASGELFF; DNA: TGTGCCATCCTATACTCTAGCGGGAGGGCCTCCGGGGAGCTGTTTTTT
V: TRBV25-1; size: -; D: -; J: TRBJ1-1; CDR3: CASSDPGKMNTEAFF; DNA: TGTGCCAGCAGTGACCCAGGGAAAATGAACACTGAAGCTTTCTTT
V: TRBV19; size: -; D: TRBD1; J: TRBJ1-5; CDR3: CASSIDRGFSNAMRPQHF; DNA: TGTGCCAGTAGTATTGACAGGGGCTTTTCCAACGCCATGAGACCCCAGCATTTT
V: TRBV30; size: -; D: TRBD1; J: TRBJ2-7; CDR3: CAWSPSRQGTYEQYF; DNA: TGTGCCTGGAGTCCCTCCCGACAGGGTACCTACGAGCAGTACTTC
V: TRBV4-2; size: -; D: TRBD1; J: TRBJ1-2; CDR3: CASSPRQGADYGYTF; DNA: TGTGCCAGCAGCCCACGACAGGGGGCAGACTATGGCTACACCTTC
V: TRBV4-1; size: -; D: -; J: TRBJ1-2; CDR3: CASSQGGANYGYTF; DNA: TGCGCCAGCAGCCAAGGGGGCGCTAACTATGGCTACACCTTC
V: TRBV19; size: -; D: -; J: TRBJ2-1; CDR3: CASRQDLGNEQFF; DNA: TGTGCCAGTAGGCAGGATCTTGGCAATGAGCAGTTCTTC
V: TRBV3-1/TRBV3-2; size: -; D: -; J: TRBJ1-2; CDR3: CASSQALYGYTF; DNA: TGTGCCAGCAGCCAAGCCCTGTATGGCTACACCTTC
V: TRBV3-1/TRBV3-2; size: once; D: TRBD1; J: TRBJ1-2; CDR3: CASSPTGGNYGYTF; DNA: TGTGCCAGCAGCCCGACAGGGGGTAACTATGGCTACACCTTC
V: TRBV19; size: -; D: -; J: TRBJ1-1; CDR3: CASINRGADEAFF; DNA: TGTGCCAGTATCAATCGGGGGGCGGATGAAGCTTTCTTT
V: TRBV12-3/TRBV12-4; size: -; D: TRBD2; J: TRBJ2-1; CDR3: CASSPGTSSEQFF; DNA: TGTGCCAGCAGCCCTGGGACTAGCAGTGAGCAGTTCTTC
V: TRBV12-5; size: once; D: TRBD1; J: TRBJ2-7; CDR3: CASGLIRTGGYYEQYF; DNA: TGTGCTAGTGGTTTGATAAGGACAGGGGGATACTACGAGCAGTACTTC
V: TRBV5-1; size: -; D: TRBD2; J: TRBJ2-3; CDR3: CASSLPSGGGTDTQYF; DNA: TGCGCCAGCAGCTTACCAAGCGGGGGGGGCACAGATACGCAGTATTTT
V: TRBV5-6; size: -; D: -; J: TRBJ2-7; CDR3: CASSFGGDEQYF; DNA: TGTGCCAGCAGCTTTGGCGGAGACGAGCAGTACTTC
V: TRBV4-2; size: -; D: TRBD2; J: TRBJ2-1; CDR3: CASSQDPSGMIGEQFF; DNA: TGTGCCAGCAGCCAAGATCCTAGCGGTATGATCGGTGAGCAGTTCTTC
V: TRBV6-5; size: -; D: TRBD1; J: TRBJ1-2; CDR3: CASSTRDRGLGYTF; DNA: TGTGCCAGCAGTACCCGGGACAGGGGCCTTGGCTACACCTTC